This T cell receptor beta chain came from a study of T cell changes during pregnancy in multiple sclerosis. The CDR3 covers 13 residues. Germline CDR1 is GTSNPN and CDR2 is SVGIG (reference sequence). Trimming cost V 0 bases and J 1 base, with 7 bases left between them. Sequencing was performed with immunoSEQ multiplex PCR; in TCRdb, only in-frame clones are kept and a portion is missing. Of tens of thousands of clones in the sample, around nine tenths are singletons; the top ten hold roughly 0.72%. This receptor was identified in a female donor with multiple sclerosis, enrolled in a pregnancy study. The V gene is TRBV30, the J gene TRBJ2-7, with a weak D call TRBD1 (5 bases). The material sequenced was CD4+ T cells from peripheral blood mononuclear cells, taken before pregnancy. The CDR3 here is CAWSVGVSYEQYF. The DNA of the CDR3 is TGTGCCTGGAGTGTAGGGGTTTCCTACGAGCAGTACTTC.